The rows below give T cell receptor beta chains drawn from one sample of a study of OX40 agonist ivuxolimab in advanced cancers. The table came from immunoSEQ multiplex PCR; TCRdb's copy has only in-frame clones and leaves some out. Of approximately 55,000 clones in the sample, approximately 83% were seen once. The specimen was CD4+ or CD8+ T cells sorted from blood, collected in a trial of the OX40 agonist ivuxolimab. All receptors come from an adult with an advanced solid tumor such as melanoma, head and neck, liver or kidney cancer. Each CDR3 is given with its conserved first and last residue. The order of the fields is V gene, clone size, J gene, CDR3 length, D gene, CDR3 DNA, CDR3 protein. D genes are given only for firm matches. The listing skips clone size in some rows; elsewhere it reads once, few, many or a size class.

v_call: TRBV4-1
clone_size: .
j_call: TRBJ2-7
cdr3_length: 16
d_call: .
cdr3_nt: TGCGCCAGCAGCCAAGATGACCCGGGGGTCCCCTACGAGCAGTACTTC
cdr3_aa: CASSQDDPGVPYEQYF

v_call: TRBV2
clone_size: .
j_call: TRBJ2-5
cdr3_length: 17
d_call: TRBD2
cdr3_nt: TGTGCCAGCAGGCGGAGACTAGCGGGTGGGGGGGCGGAGACCCAGTACTTC
cdr3_aa: CASRRRLAGGGAETQYF

v_call: TRBV2
clone_size: .
j_call: TRBJ2-7
cdr3_length: 12
d_call: .
cdr3_nt: TGTGCCAGCAGTGATACAGTCGGCGAGCAGTACTTC
cdr3_aa: CASSDTVGEQYF

v_call: TRBV29-1
clone_size: .
j_call: TRBJ2-3
cdr3_length: 16
d_call: .
cdr3_nt: TGCAGCGTCCCCGGAGGTGCGATACAAGTCACAGATACGCAGTATTTT
cdr3_aa: CSVPGGAIQVTDTQYF

v_call: TRBV9
clone_size: .
j_call: TRBJ2-5
cdr3_length: 16
d_call: TRBD2
cdr3_nt: TGTGCCAGCAGCCCTGGACTAGCGGGAGTTGGGGAGACCCAGTACTTC
cdr3_aa: CASSPGLAGVGETQYF

v_call: TRBV27
clone_size: .
j_call: TRBJ2-3
cdr3_length: 14
d_call: .
cdr3_nt: TGTGCCAGCGCACCCCAGGGGTTGACAGATACGCAGTATTTT
cdr3_aa: CASAPQGLTDTQYF

v_call: TRBV5-4
clone_size: .
j_call: TRBJ2-5
cdr3_length: 14
d_call: .
cdr3_nt: TGTGCCAGCAGCTTGGCAGGGGTACAAGAGACCCAGTACTTC
cdr3_aa: CASSLAGVQETQYF

v_call: TRBV5-1
clone_size: .
j_call: TRBJ2-5
cdr3_length: 16
d_call: TRBD2
cdr3_nt: TGCGCCAGCAGCTTAGGACTAGCGGGAAACCAAGAGACCCAGTACTTC
cdr3_aa: CASSLGLAGNQETQYF

v_call: TRBV7-2
clone_size: .
j_call: TRBJ1-1
cdr3_length: 15
d_call: .
cdr3_nt: TGTGCCAGCAGCCCCCCCGCAGCGATGAACACTGAAGCTTTCTTT
cdr3_aa: CASSPPAAMNTEAFF

v_call: TRBV27
clone_size: .
j_call: TRBJ2-7
cdr3_length: 14
d_call: .
cdr3_nt: TGTGCCAGCAGTTCGGGGACGGCCTCCTACGAGCAGTACTTC
cdr3_aa: CASSSGTASYEQYF

v_call: TRBV6-1
clone_size: .
j_call: TRBJ2-2
cdr3_length: 12
d_call: .
cdr3_nt: TGTGCCAGCACACCGAACACCGGGGAGCTGTTTTTT
cdr3_aa: CASTPNTGELFF

v_call: TRBV5-1
clone_size: .
j_call: TRBJ1-5
cdr3_length: 15
d_call: .
cdr3_nt: TGCGCCAGCAGCTTCTCGGGGGAACGTAATCAGCCCCAGCATTTT
cdr3_aa: CASSFSGERNQPQHF

v_call: TRBV19
clone_size: .
j_call: TRBJ2-1
cdr3_length: 15
d_call: TRBD2
cdr3_nt: TGTGCCAGTACCAGGGTAGCGGGAGGTTACAATGAGCAGTTCTTC
cdr3_aa: CASTRVAGGYNEQFF

v_call: TRBV5-1
clone_size: once
j_call: TRBJ2-3
cdr3_length: 14
d_call: .
cdr3_nt: TGCGCCAGCAGCCCGTATGGAGGGGGGGATACGCAGTATTTT
cdr3_aa: CASSPYGGGDTQYF

v_call: TRBV2
clone_size: .
j_call: TRBJ1-5
cdr3_length: 14
d_call: .
cdr3_nt: TGTGCCAGCAGTGAAAGTCAGTCCAATCAGCCCCAGCATTTT
cdr3_aa: CASSESQSNQPQHF

v_call: TRBV9
clone_size: once
j_call: TRBJ2-3
cdr3_length: 13
d_call: .
cdr3_nt: TGTGCCAGCAGCTCCCGACAGCTGGATACGCAGTATTTT
cdr3_aa: CASSSRQLDTQYF

v_call: TRBV11-3
clone_size: .
j_call: TRBJ1-5
cdr3_length: 16
d_call: .
cdr3_nt: TGTGCCAGCAGCTTAGAAGACAGCGTCTCAAAGGCGTCCCAGCATTTT
cdr3_aa: CASSLEDSVSKASQHF

v_call: TRBV11-2
clone_size: .
j_call: TRBJ2-7
cdr3_length: 15
d_call: .
cdr3_nt: TGTGCCAGCAGCTTATATGGGGCTGGGTCCTACGAGCAGTACTTC
cdr3_aa: CASSLYGAGSYEQYF

v_call: TRBV7-2
clone_size: .
j_call: TRBJ2-7
cdr3_length: 14
d_call: .
cdr3_nt: TGTGCCAGCAGCCGAGGGGGGAGCTCCTACGAGCAGTACTTC
cdr3_aa: CASSRGGSSYEQYF

v_call: TRBV6-6
clone_size: .
j_call: TRBJ2-7
cdr3_length: 14
d_call: .
cdr3_nt: TGTGCCAGCTTTTCCAGGGAGACCTCCTACGAGCAGTACTTC
cdr3_aa: CASFSRETSYEQYF

v_call: TRBV6-5
clone_size: large
j_call: TRBJ1-2
cdr3_length: 15
d_call: TRBD1
cdr3_nt: TGTGCCAGCAATGCCAGGGGAGGGGGCGCAGGTGGCTACACCTTC
cdr3_aa: CASNARGGGAGGYTF

v_call: TRBV13
clone_size: few
j_call: TRBJ1-2
cdr3_length: 13
d_call: .
cdr3_nt: TGTGCCAGCAGCCTCGTTCTCGCCGGGGGCTACACCTTC
cdr3_aa: CASSLVLAGGYTF

v_call: TRBV7-2
clone_size: .
j_call: TRBJ2-7
cdr3_length: 14
d_call: .
cdr3_nt: TGTGCCAGCAGCTTTGATCCTGGACCCTACGAGCAGTACTTC
cdr3_aa: CASSFDPGPYEQYF

v_call: TRBV4-2
clone_size: .
j_call: TRBJ2-5
cdr3_length: 12
d_call: .
cdr3_nt: TGTGCCAGCAGCCAAGATCAAGTGGCCCAGTACTTC
cdr3_aa: CASSQDQVAQYF